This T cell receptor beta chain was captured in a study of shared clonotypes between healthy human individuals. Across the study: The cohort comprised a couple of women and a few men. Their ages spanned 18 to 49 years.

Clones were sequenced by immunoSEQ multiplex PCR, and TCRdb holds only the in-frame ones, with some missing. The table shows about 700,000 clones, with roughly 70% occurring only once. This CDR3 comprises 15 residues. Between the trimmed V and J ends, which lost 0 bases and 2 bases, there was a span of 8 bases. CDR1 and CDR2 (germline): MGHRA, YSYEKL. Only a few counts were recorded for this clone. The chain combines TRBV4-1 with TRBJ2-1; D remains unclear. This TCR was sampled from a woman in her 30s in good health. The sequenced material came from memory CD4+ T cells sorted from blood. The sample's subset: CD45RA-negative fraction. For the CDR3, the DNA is TGCGCCAGCAGCCAAGATCGGACCGCCTACAATGAGCAGTTCTTC. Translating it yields CASSQDRTAYNEQFF.